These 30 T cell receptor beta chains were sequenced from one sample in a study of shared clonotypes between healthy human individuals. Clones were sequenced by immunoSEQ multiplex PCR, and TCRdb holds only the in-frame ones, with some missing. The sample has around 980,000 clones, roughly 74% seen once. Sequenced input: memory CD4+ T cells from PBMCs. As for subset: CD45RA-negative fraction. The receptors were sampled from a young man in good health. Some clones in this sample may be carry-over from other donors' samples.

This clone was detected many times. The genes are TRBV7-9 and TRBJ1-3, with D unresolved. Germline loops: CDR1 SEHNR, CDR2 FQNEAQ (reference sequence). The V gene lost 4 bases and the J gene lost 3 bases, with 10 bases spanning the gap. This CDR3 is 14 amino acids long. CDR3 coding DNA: TGTGCCAGCAGCTCACTACTTAGTGGAAACACCATATATTTT. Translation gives CASSSLLSGNTIYF.

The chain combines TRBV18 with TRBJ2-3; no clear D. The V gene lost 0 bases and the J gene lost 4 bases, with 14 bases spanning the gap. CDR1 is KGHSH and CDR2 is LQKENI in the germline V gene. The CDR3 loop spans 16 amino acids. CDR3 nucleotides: TGTGCCAGCTCACCACCAAGTGTGAGATCTGCAGATACGCAGTATTTT. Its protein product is CASSPPSVRSADTQYF.

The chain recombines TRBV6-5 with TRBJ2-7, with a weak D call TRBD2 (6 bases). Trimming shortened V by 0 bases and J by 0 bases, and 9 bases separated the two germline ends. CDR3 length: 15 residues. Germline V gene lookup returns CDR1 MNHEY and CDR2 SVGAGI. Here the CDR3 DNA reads TGTGCCAGCAGTTACTCGTGGCGGGGCTCCTACGAGCAGTACTTC. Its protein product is CASSYSWRGSYEQYF.

DNA for the CDR3: TGCAGCGTCCGGGACAGGACATACGAGCAGTACTTC. Translating it yields CSVRDRTYEQYF. The chain uses TRBV29-1 and TRBJ2-7; 8 positions match TRBD1. Per the germline V gene, CDR1 is SQVTM and CDR2 is ANQGSEA. The CDR3 is 12 residues long. V gave up 6 bases and J gave up 4 bases; unmatched junction bases: 5.

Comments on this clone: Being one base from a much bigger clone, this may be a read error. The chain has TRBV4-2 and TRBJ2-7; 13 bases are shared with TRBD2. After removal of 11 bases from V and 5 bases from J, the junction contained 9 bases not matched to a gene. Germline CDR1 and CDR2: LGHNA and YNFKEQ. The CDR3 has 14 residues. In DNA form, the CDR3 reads TGTGCCCGCACCCCCGGGACTAGCGGGAACGAGCAGTACTTC. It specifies CARTPGTSGNEQYF.

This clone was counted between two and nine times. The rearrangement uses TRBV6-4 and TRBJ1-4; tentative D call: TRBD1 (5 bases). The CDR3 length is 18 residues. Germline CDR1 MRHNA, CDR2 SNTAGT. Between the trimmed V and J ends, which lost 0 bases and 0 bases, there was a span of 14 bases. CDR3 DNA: TGTGCCAGCAGTGACTCCCGCCAGGGTGGGGCAACTAATGAAAAACTGTTTTTT. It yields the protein CASSDSRQGGATNEKLFF.

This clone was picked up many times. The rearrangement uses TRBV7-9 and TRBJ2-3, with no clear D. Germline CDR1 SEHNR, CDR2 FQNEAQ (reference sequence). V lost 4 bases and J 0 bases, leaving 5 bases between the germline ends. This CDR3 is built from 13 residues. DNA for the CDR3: TGTGCCAGCAGCTGGATGAGCACAGATACGCAGTATTTT. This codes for CASSWMSTDTQYF.

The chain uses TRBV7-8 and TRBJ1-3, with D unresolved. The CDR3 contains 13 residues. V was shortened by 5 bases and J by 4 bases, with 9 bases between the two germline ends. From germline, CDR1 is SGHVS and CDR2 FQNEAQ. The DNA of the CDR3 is TGTGCCAGCAGCGCTGTAATAGGAAACACCATATATTTT. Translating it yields CASSAVIGNTIYF.

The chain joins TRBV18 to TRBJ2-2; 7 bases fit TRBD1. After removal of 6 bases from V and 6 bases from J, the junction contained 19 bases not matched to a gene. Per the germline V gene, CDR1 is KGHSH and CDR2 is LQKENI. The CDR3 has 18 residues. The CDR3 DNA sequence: TGTGCCAGCTCCCTTCTACTGACAGGGAATGGGGCCGCCGGGGAGCTGTTTTTT. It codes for CASSLLLTGNGAAGELFF.

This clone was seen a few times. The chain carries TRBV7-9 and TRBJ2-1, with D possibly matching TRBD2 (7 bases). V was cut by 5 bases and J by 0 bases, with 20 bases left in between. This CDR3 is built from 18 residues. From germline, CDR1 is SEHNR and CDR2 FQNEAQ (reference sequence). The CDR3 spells CASSPNRGAGASYNEQFF. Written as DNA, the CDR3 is TGTGCCAGCAGCCCCAACCGTGGGGCGGGGGCCTCCTACAATGAGCAGTTCTTC.

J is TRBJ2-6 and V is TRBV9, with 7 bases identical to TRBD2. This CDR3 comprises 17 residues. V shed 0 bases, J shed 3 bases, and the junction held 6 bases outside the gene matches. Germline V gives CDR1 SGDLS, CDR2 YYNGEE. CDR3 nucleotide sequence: TGTGCCAGCAGCGTAGTGGAGGCGGGAGTTGGGGCCAACGTCCTGACTTTC. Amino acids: CASSVVEAGVGANVLTF.

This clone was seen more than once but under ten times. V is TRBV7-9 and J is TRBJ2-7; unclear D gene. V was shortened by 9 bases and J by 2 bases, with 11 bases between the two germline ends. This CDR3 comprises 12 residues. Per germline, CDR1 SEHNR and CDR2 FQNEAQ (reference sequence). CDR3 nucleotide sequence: TGTGCCAGTGAGGATGTTACCTACGAGCAGTACTTC. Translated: CASEDVTYEQYF.

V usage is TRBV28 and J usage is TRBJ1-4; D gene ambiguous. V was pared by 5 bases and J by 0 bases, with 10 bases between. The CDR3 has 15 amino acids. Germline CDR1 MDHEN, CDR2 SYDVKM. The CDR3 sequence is CASSTFFATNEKLFF. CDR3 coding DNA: TGTGCCAGCAGTACCTTTTTTGCAACTAATGAAAAACTGTTTTTT.

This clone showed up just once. CDR3 nucleotides: TGTGCCAGCAGCTCCCCGGGACAAATAAGGATGGGGGAGCAGTACTTC. Its translation: CASSSPGQIRMGEQYF. The V gene is TRBV11-2, the J gene TRBJ2-7; perhaps TRBD1 as D (6 bases). Trimming took off 4 bases at V and 7 bases at J, with 23 bases between the two ends. The germline gives CDR1 SGHAT, CDR2 FQNNGV. CDR3 length: 16 residues.

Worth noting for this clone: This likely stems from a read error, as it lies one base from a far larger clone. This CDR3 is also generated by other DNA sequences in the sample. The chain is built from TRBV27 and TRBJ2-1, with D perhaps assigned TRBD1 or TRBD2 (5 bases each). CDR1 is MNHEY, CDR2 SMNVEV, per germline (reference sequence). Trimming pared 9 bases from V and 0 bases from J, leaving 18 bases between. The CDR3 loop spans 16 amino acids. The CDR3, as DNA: TGTGCCAGTAGTCCCACCCCGGGGCTCTCCTACAATGAGCAGTTCTTC. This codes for CASSPTPGLSYNEQFF.

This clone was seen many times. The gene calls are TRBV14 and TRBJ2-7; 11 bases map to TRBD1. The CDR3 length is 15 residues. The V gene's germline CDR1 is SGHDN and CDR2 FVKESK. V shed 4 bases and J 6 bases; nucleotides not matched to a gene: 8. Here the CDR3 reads CASSPQGTGGSEQYF. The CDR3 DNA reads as TGTGCCAGCAGCCCCCAAGGGACAGGGGGGAGCGAGCAGTACTTC.

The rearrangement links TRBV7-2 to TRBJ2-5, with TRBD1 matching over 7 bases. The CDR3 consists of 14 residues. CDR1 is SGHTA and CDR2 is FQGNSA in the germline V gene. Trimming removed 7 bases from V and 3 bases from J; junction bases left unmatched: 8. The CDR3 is CASTLTGQEETQYF. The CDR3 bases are TGTGCCAGCACCCTAACCGGACAGGAAGAGACCCAGTACTTC.

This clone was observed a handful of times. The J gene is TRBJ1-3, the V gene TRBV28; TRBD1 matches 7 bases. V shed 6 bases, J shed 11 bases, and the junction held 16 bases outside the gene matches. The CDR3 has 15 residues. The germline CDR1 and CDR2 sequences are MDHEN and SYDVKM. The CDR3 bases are TGTGCCAGCAGGTCCGGGACAGCCGCTCTCGTTGCCATATATTTT. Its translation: CASRSGTAALVAIYF.

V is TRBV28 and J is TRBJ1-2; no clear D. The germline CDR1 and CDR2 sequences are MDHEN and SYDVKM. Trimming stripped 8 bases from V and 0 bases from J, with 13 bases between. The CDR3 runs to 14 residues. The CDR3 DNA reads TGTGCCAGCCAAAGCGCGGGAGCTAACTATGGCTACACCTTC. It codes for CASQSAGANYGYTF.

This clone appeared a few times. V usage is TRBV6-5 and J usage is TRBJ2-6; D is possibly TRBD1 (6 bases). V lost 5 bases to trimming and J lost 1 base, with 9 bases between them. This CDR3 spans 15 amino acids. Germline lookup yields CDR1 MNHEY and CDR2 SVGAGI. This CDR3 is CASSNQGSGANVLTF. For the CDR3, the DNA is TGTGCCAGCAGTAATCAGGGGTCTGGGGCCAACGTCCTGACTTTC.

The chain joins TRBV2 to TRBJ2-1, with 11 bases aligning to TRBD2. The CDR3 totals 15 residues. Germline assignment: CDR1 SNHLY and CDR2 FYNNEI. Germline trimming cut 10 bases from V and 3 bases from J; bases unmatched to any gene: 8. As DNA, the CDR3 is TGTGCCACCTCCTTAGCGGGAGGGCGCTACAATGAGCAGTTCTTC. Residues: CATSLAGGRYNEQFF.

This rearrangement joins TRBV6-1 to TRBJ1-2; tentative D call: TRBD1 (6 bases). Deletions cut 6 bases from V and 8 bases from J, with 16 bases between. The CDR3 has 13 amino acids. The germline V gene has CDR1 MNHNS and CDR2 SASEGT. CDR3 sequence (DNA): TGTGCCAGCAGGGTTACAGGGAGTGACGGCTACACCTTC. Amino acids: CASRVTGSDGYTF.

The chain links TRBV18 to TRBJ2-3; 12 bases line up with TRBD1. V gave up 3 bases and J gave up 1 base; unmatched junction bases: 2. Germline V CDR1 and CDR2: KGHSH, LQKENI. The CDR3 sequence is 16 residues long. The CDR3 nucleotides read TGTGCCAGCTCACCGGGGACAGGGGGCCGCACAGATACGCAGTATTTT. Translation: CASSPGTGGRTDTQYF.

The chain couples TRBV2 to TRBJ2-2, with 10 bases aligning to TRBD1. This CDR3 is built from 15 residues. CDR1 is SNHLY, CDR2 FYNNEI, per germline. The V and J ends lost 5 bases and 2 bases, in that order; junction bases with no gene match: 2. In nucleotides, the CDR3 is TGTGCCAGCAGTTGGGACAGGGGAAACACCGGGGAGCTGTTTTTT. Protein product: CASSWDRGNTGELFF.

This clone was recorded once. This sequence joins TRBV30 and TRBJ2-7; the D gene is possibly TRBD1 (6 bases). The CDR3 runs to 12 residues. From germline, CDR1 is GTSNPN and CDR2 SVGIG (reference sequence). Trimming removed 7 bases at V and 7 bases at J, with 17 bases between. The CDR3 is CASRQVGREQYF. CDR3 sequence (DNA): TGTGCCTCCCGACAGGTCGGGCGGGAGCAGTACTTC. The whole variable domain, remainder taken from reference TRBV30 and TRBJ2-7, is SQTIHQWPATLVQPVGSPLSLECTVEGTSNPNLYWYRQAAGRGLQLLFYSVGIGQISSEVPQNLSASRPQDRQFILSSKKLLLSDSGFYLCASRQVGREQYFGPGTRLTVT.

The CDR3 sequence: CASSLEGGSSYEQYF. In DNA form, the CDR3 reads TGTGCCAGCAGTTTAGAGGGAGGGAGCTCCTACGAGCAGTACTTC. This chain uses TRBV2 with TRBJ2-7; TRBD2 agrees at 7 bases. J lost 0 bases, V lost 5 bases, and 7 bases had no gene match. Germline lookup yields CDR1 SNHLY and CDR2 FYNNEI. This CDR3 is 15 amino acids long.

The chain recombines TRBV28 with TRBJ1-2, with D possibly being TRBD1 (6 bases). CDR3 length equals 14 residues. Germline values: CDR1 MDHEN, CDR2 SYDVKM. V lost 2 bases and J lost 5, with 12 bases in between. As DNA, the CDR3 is TGTGCCAGCAGTTTAAACGGGGGGCAATATGGCTACACCTTC. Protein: CASSLNGGQYGYTF.

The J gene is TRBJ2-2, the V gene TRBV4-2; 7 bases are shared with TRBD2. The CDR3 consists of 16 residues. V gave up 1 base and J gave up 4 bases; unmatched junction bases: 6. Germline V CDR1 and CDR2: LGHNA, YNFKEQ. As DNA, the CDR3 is TGTGCCAGCAGCCAAGTGGGGAGGGGCGGCACCGGGGAGCTGTTTTTT. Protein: CASSQVGRGGTGELFF.

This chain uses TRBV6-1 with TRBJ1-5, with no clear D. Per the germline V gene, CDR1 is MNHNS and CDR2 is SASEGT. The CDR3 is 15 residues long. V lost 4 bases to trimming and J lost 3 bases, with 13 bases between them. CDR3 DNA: TGTGCCAGCAGTGTAAGAGGGTTGGCCAATCAGCCCCAGCATTTT. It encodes CASSVRGLANQPQHF.

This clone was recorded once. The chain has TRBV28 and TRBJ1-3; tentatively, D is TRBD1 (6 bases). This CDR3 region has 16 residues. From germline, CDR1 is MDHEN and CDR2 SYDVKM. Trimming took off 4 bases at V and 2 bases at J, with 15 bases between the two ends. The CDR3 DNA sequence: TGTGCCAGCAGTTCCACCTCGGGGGGCCCTGGAAACACCATATATTTT. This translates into CASSSTSGGPGNTIYF.